The entry below gives a single T cell receptor beta chain sequence along with its context. Its antigen specificity is not known. The input lacks base qualities; no much larger clone sits a single base away. The donors were healthy, HIV-negative adults who had no recently reported acute infections or vaccinations. Only Caucasian adults living in Nashville, Tennessee, USA were represented among the donors. CD4+ T cells were enriched through magnetic negative selection, after which naive cells were positively selected on CD45RA and the remaining negative fraction served as the memory subset. Blood was obtained by leukapheresis, after which PBMCs were separated by Ficoll-Histopaque density gradient centrifugation and cryopreserved in liquid nitrogen vapor phase. Analytical flow cytometry was used to check the purity and quantity of every magnetically sorted T cell population. Genomic DNA was isolated from each sorted fraction and quantified by UV absorbance on a Nanodrop 2000c.

Unmatched junction bases come to 8, with V trimmed by 4 bases and J by 3 bases. The CDR3 runs 15 residues from the cysteine to the phenylalanine. The only DNA kept is the CDR3, 45 bases in frame from the first base. CDR1 is given as SGHRS and CDR2 as YFSETQ, both from the germline V gene. This entry is derived from a study of shared clonotypes between healthy human individuals (dated by TCRdb to the early 2020s). A note on the overall study: The cohort included a few men and two women between 18 and 49 years of age. To increase sequencing depth and limit assay-specific biases, different laboratories used diverse techniques to prepare libraries and sequence TCR repertoires. Between about 0.85 and 10 billion PBMCs per donor were obtained by leukapheresis. For each donor, three plates each were used for CD4 naive and CD4 memory, two plates were used for CD8 naive, and one plate was used for CD8 memory. Blood TCR repertoires of a handful of healthy adults were deeply sequenced to estimate repertoire size and the extent of clonotype sharing between individuals.

Using the deep immunoSEQ assay, TCR CDR3 regions were amplified from genomic DNA by multiplex PCR. Extracted genomic DNA from each cell subset was distributed evenly across all wells of several immunoSEQ 96-well plates, and each plate was treated as a replicate. For sorted subsets, around 200 ng genomic DNA, equal to tens of thousands of T cell genomes, was loaded into each replicate PCR. Purified libraries were quantified with a Qubit 3.0 fluorometer, sized on a Bioanalyzer 2100, and re-quantified with the KAPA Library Quantification kit. Every immunoSEQ 96-well plate was sequenced on a separate single-read 150-cycle Illumina NextSeq 550 flow cell. In the original analysis: The immunoSEQ output contained only junctional sequences without quality scores, so filtering could not match that applied to full-length reads. To assign V/J genes and CDR3, sequences were annotated using PyIR, a Python wrapper for IgBLAST v1.9, with IMGT germline references. Reads were removed for weak V/J assignments (E-value above 1e-6), missing CDR3, stop codons, out-of-frame junctions, or ambiguous translated residues. V3J clonotypes were defined as sequences sharing the same inferred V gene, J gene, and CDR3 amino acid sequence. Percentage overlap between repertoires was computed as shared unique clonotypes divided by the size of the smaller repertoire. Richness of each repertoire was evaluated using RTK rarefaction, the Chao1 estimator, and Recon v2.1 estimates of unobserved clonotypes. Generation probabilities were computed with OLGA for all TCRbeta clonotypes obtained by the gDNA method from several donors. The clones in this table, taken by TCRdb from immuneACCESS, are in-frame only. Not every clone is retained; where verified, under half of the shortfall comes from an unresolved V gene, and the cause of the rest is unknown. The V and J calls and the clone size are those of that table, but D and trimming were determined from the DNA. The sample data list some 500,000 clones, and 95% to 96% of these were observed just once. Of the sample, 0.05% to 0.07% falls within the top ten clones.

Points the paper makes about the study in general: Naive subsets generally had larger estimated clonotype richness than memory subsets did. About 5% of naive CD4, 3.5% of naive CD8, approximately 2.2% of memory CD4, and over 0.35% of memory CD8 clonotypes were shared across several donors. Because the study included a small number of donors, the genetic and exposure-history diversity represented was limited. Sampling was limited to blood, and TCR repertoires in tissue likely differ from TCR repertoires in blood. Compared with non-shared clonotypes, clonotypes shared by all four sorted-subset donors had higher generation probabilities. Incomplete sequencing was indicated by rarefaction of sorted-subset datasets, despite the large sequencing depth. Pairwise subsampling led to the expectation that sequencing depth would affect the degree of clonotype sharing among donors.

This clonotype originated in a woman under 40 in good health. Sequenced input: naive CD4+ T cells sorted from blood. According to the study, the label for this sample's cell subset or site signals: CD45RA+ positively selected. The V gene is TRBV5-1 and the J gene is TRBJ1-1, with 8 central nucleotides matching TRBD1. The CDR3 amino acid sequence is: CASSPAYRGDTEAFF. The DNA is as follows: TGCGCCAGCAGCCCCGCTTACAGGGGGGACACTGAAGCTTTCTTT.